The 18 T cell receptor beta chains given below trace back to one sample, sequenced in a study of early T cells in non-severe SARS-CoV-2 infection (dated by TCRdb to the early 2020s). Library generation was performed with 5' RACE. These reads were obtained on a NextSeq 500. The raw public reads went through TCRdb reprocessing: fastp at Q25, MiXCR clone calling, in-frame beta chains kept. Entries that share a CDR3 protein sequence are merged under the most common genes and DNA. The sample records tens of thousands of distinct CDR3 sequences, 7.5% to 9.5% of which are singletons. Roughly 4.2% of the sample belongs to the ten largest clones. The sample consisted of whole blood. All receptors come from an adult who was a healthcare worker with PCR-confirmed SARS-CoV-2 infection or an uninfected control (not recorded which).

This clonotype has just a few counts. The chain links TRBV20-1 to TRBJ2-1, with a possible D match to TRBD1 (6 bases). The CDR3 extends over 14 amino acids. Germline assignment: CDR1 DFQATT and CDR2 SNEGSKA (reference sequence). Trimming removed 1 base from V and 10 bases from J, with 17 bases in between. The CDR3: CSARGQWGLGEQFF. The CDR3 DNA reads as TGCAGTGCTAGAGGACAATGGGGGCTGGGGGAGCAGTTCTTC.

This sequence joins TRBV6-1 and TRBJ1-5; D not resolved. This CDR3 is built from 15 residues. V was cut by 5 bases and J by 0 bases, with 11 bases left in between. CDR1 and CDR2 (germline): MNHNS, SASEGT. The CDR3 sequence is CASSPPRDSNQPQHF. CDR3 in DNA: TGTGCCAGCAGTCCCCCGCGAGATAGCAATCAGCCCCAGCATTTT.

V and J are TRBV10-1 and TRBJ1-2; TRBD1 is a possible D gene (6 bases). Germline lookup yields CDR1 WNHNN and CDR2 SYGVQD (reference sequence). The CDR3 is made up of 15 amino acids. V was shortened by 4 bases and J by 2 bases, with 14 bases between the two germline ends. CDR3 sequence: CASSVRDTQNYGYTF. The DNA of the CDR3 is TGCGCCAGCAGTGTCCGGGACACCCAGAACTATGGCTACACCTTC.

This clonotype has more than one count but fewer than ten. The chain combines TRBV5-1 with TRBJ2-3, with D tentatively TRBD2 (5 bases). Germline CDR1 is SGHRS and CDR2 is YFSETQ. The CDR3 runs to 14 residues. Trimming pared 5 bases from V and 0 bases from J, leaving 10 bases between. The DNA for the CDR3 is TGCGCCAGCAGTTCCTGGACTAGCACAGATACGCAGTATTTT. It encodes CASSSWTSTDTQYF. Combining the CDR3 with reference TRBV5-1 and TRBJ2-3 gives the whole variable domain KAGVTQTPRYLIKTRGQQVTLSCSPISGHRSVSWYQQTPGQGLQFLFEYFSETQRNKGNFPGRFSGRQFSNSRSEMNVSTLELGDSALYLCASSSWTSTDTQYFGPGTRLTVL.

This clonotype was observed a handful of times. This chain links TRBV11-2 with TRBJ2-4, with 10 nucleotides matching TRBD2. V trimming: 3 bases; J trimming: 12 bases; junction bases outside the gene matches: 8. Germline loops: CDR1 SGHAT, CDR2 FQNNGV. CDR3 length: 14 residues. Written as DNA, the CDR3 is TGTGCCAGCAGCTTGATAGCGGGGGGTCGGGATCAGTACTTC. Translated: CASSLIAGGRDQYF.

This clonotype was detected a few times. The rearrangement joins TRBV20-1 to TRBJ2-7; perhaps D is TRBD1 or TRBD2 (6 bases each). Looked up from germline, CDR1 is DFQATT and CDR2 is SNEGSKA (reference sequence). The CDR3 consists of 15 residues. Trimming stripped 0 bases from V and 0 bases from J, with 12 bases between. CDR3 sequence (DNA): TGCAGTGCTAGAGATTCCAGGGGAGGCTCCTACGAGCAGTACTTC. Residues: CSARDSRGGSYEQYF.

The chain has TRBV28 and TRBJ1-5, with D uncertain. The V gene lost 5 bases and the J gene lost 0 bases, with 14 bases spanning the gap. Germline V gene data show CDR1 as MDHEN and CDR2 as SYDVKM. This CDR3 spans 16 amino acids. CDR3 in amino acids: CASSRRRSYSNQPQHF. The CDR3, as DNA: TGTGCCAGCAGTCGTAGGAGGAGTTATAGCAATCAGCCCCAGCATTTT.

The rearrangement joins TRBV29-1 to TRBJ2-4; no clear D gene. Trimming pared 1 base from V and 7 bases from J, leaving 17 bases between. Per the germline V gene, CDR1 is SQVTM and CDR2 is ANQGSEA. The CDR3 is made up of 15 amino acids. Here the CDR3 reads CSVEGRSSDGNIQYF. CDR3 nucleotide sequence: TGCAGCGTTGAAGGCAGGAGCTCAGATGGGAACATTCAGTACTTC. The full variable domain, completed using reference TRBV29-1 and TRBJ2-4, is SAVISQKPSRDICQRGTSLTIQCQVDSQVTMMFWYRQQPGQSLTLIATANQGSEATYESGFVIDKFPISRPNLTFSTLTVSNMSPEDSSIYLCSVEGRSSDGNIQYFGAGTRLSVL.

The chain recombines TRBV2 with TRBJ2-7; tentatively, D is TRBD1 or TRBD2 (6 bases each). Germline assignment: CDR1 SNHLY and CDR2 FYNNEI. V was clipped by 4 bases and J by 2 bases, with 12 bases between them. CDR3 length: 14 residues. CDR3: CASSVEGGPYEQYF. CDR3 coding DNA: TGTGCCAGCAGTGTTGAAGGGGGGCCCTACGAGCAGTACTTC.

The chain combines TRBV10-3 with TRBJ2-3; D not resolved. V lost 6 bases and J lost 2, with 12 bases in between. This CDR3 comprises 14 residues. The germline gives CDR1 ENHRY, CDR2 SYGVKD. In DNA form, the CDR3 reads TGTGCCATCAGGGGGTCTAGGGACACAGATACGCAGTATTTT. Protein sequence: CAIRGSRDTDTQYF.

The chain employs TRBV5-1 and TRBJ1-2; D is perhaps TRBD1 (5 bases). This CDR3 is built from 15 residues. Trimming removed 7 bases at V and 5 bases at J, with 21 bases between. Germline V gives CDR1 SGHRS, CDR2 YFSETQ. The CDR3 DNA follows: TGCGCCAGCCGGCTTCTGGACAAGACATCGTATGGCTACACCTTC. This translates into CASRLLDKTSYGYTF.

This clonotype was found many times. The chain joins TRBV20-1 to TRBJ2-7, with 11 bases identical to TRBD2. In germline, CDR1 is DFQATT, CDR2 SNEGSKA (reference sequence). With V trimmed by 3 bases and J by 4 bases, 8 bases remained unmatched. The CDR3 runs to 15 residues. The DNA of the CDR3 is TGCAGTGCTAGTGCGATTAGCGGGGGGGTATACGAGCAGTACTTC. This encodes CSASAISGGVYEQYF.

The J gene is TRBJ2-7, the V gene TRBV12-5, with unresolved D. Germline lookup yields CDR1 LGHNT and CDR2 FRNRAP. V gave up 2 bases and J gave up 7 bases, with 9 bases separating them. This CDR3 comprises 12 residues. This CDR3 is CASGLTTREQYF. CDR3 nucleotides: TGTGCTAGTGGTTTGACTACGCGGGAGCAGTACTTC.

This chain connects TRBV20-1 to TRBJ2-5; tentative D call: TRBD1 (8 bases). This CDR3 is built from 15 residues. In germline, CDR1 is DFQATT, CDR2 SNEGSKA (reference sequence). V lost 0 bases to trimming and J lost 4 bases, with 15 bases between them. The CDR3 sequence is CSARDYRGGTETQYF. CDR3 sequence (DNA): TGCAGTGCTAGAGACTACAGGGGGGGCACAGAGACCCAGTACTTC.

A few counts support this clonotype. The chain links TRBV6-6 to TRBJ2-2; TRBD2 aligns across 11 bases. Per the germline V gene, CDR1 is MNHNY and CDR2 is SVGAGI (reference sequence). The CDR3 runs to 14 residues. V lost 6 bases and J lost 5; bases outside the gene matches: 2. CDR3 region: CASSSSGGTGELFF. In nucleotides, the CDR3 is TGTGCCAGCAGCTCTAGCGGGGGGACCGGGGAGCTGTTTTTT.

This clonotype was seen repeatedly, ten times or more. The chain couples TRBV28 to TRBJ2-7; the D is unclear. Germline CDR1 is MDHEN and CDR2 is SYDVKM. CDR3 length: 13 residues. Trimming took 5 bases from V and 2 from J, leaving 10 bases between them. CDR3 residues: CASSDLRTYEQYF. CDR3 sequence (DNA): TGTGCCAGCAGTGACTTGAGAACCTACGAGCAGTACTTC.

The V call is TRBV29-1, the J call TRBJ2-1; no clear D gene. The V gene lost 6 bases and the J gene lost 8 bases, with 8 bases spanning the gap. The CDR3 contains 10 residues. Germline V lookup: CDR1 SQVTM, CDR2 ANQGSEA. The CDR3, as DNA: TGCAGCGTCCTGTTAGATGAGCAGTTCTTC. Its translation is CSVLLDEQFF.

The chain couples TRBV27 to TRBJ1-5; the D is unclear. This CDR3 has 14 amino acids. Germline CDR1 reads MNHEY; CDR2 reads SMNVEV (reference sequence). Trimming stripped 2 bases from V and 0 bases from J, with 5 bases between. CDR3 coding DNA: TGTGCCAGCAGTTTAAGGTATAGCAATCAGCCCCAGCATTTT. This sequence encodes CASSLRYSNQPQHF.